A selection of T cell receptor beta chains follows, all from one sample in a study of radiation and T cells in renal cell carcinoma. This table comes from immunoSEQ multiplex PCR, and its TCRdb copy is limited to in-frame clones, with some not included. The table shows approximately 61,000 clones, with roughly four fifths occurring only once. Sequencing was performed on blood, taken from a patient whose treatment included radiotherapy and nephrectomy. These receptors were collected from a man aged 55 to 70 with renal cell carcinoma. Each CDR3 is given with its conserved first and last residue. The D gene is left open where the match is weak. Where a row states a size, it is once, few, many or the class of an expanded clone; other rows omit it.

v_call: TRBV30; d_call: TRBD2; clone_size: NA; j_call: TRBJ2-3; cdr3_nt: TGTGCCTGGAGTGGCCTCGGACTAGCGGGAGTCACAGATACGCAGTATTTT; cdr3_aa: CAWSGLGLAGVTDTQYF
v_call: TRBV10-3; d_call: NA; clone_size: NA; j_call: TRBJ2-5; cdr3_nt: TGTGCCATCAGTGAGCCAACAGGGACAACGGAGACCCAGTACTTC; cdr3_aa: CAISEPTGTTETQYF
v_call: TRBV21-1; d_call: NA; clone_size: NA; j_call: TRBJ1-4; cdr3_nt: TGTGCCAGCAGCGCCTCATCTGCAACTAATGAAAAACTGTTTTTT; cdr3_aa: CASSASSATNEKLFF
v_call: TRBV6-6; d_call: TRBD1; clone_size: NA; j_call: TRBJ1-1; cdr3_nt: TGTGCCAGCAGTGGCCCCAGGGGGATGAACACTGAAGCTTTCTTT; cdr3_aa: CASSGPRGMNTEAFF
v_call: TRBV4-1; d_call: NA; clone_size: NA; j_call: TRBJ1-5; cdr3_nt: TGCGCCAGCAGCCAAGATAATGGGGATAGCAATCAGCCCCAGCATTTT; cdr3_aa: CASSQDNGDSNQPQHF
v_call: TRBV30; d_call: TRBD2; clone_size: NA; j_call: TRBJ2-5; cdr3_nt: TGTGCCTGGAGGGGACTAGCCGCGAAAGAGACCCAGTACTTC; cdr3_aa: CAWRGLAAKETQYF
v_call: TRBV9; d_call: NA; clone_size: NA; j_call: TRBJ1-6; cdr3_nt: TGTGCCAGCAGCGCGGCTGTCAGCTCCTATAATTCACCCCTCCACTTT; cdr3_aa: CASSAAVSSYNSPLHF
v_call: TRBV7-9; d_call: TRBD1; clone_size: NA; j_call: TRBJ2-7; cdr3_nt: TGTGCCAGCACCGTGGGACAGGGGGACCACGAGCAGTACTTC; cdr3_aa: CASTVGQGDHEQYF
v_call: TRBV21-1; d_call: NA; clone_size: NA; j_call: TRBJ1-5; cdr3_nt: TGTGCCAGCATTCTTTCCCTAAGGGCCCAGCATTTT; cdr3_aa: CASILSLRAQHF
v_call: TRBV7-3; d_call: NA; clone_size: NA; j_call: TRBJ1-1; cdr3_nt: TGTGCCAGCAGCTTGACCCAGGGTTCCACTGAAGCTTTCTTT; cdr3_aa: CASSLTQGSTEAFF
v_call: TRBV7-2; d_call: TRBD1; clone_size: NA; j_call: TRBJ2-1; cdr3_nt: TGTGCCAGCAGCTTAACAGGGGGCGTGAATGAGCAGTTCTTC; cdr3_aa: CASSLTGGVNEQFF
v_call: TRBV7-9; d_call: NA; clone_size: NA; j_call: TRBJ2-2; cdr3_nt: TGTGCCAGCAGCTTGGGGTCCGGGGAGCTGTTTTTT; cdr3_aa: CASSLGSGELFF
v_call: TRBV19; d_call: NA; clone_size: NA; j_call: TRBJ2-5; cdr3_nt: TGTGCCAGTAGTATTCCGGGAATAGCGGCACAAGAGACCCAGTACTTC; cdr3_aa: CASSIPGIAAQETQYF
v_call: TRBV14; d_call: NA; clone_size: once; j_call: TRBJ1-5; cdr3_nt: TGTGCCAGCAGCCAAGATAATCTCCCCCCCCTCGCCGGTTTAGGGACTAGCAATCAGCCCCAGCATTTT; cdr3_aa: CASSQDNLPPLAGLGTSNQPQHF
v_call: TRBV7-6; d_call: NA; clone_size: once; j_call: TRBJ1-3; cdr3_nt: TGTGCCAGCAGCTTTGAAGAGGGTGGAAACACCATATATTTT; cdr3_aa: CASSFEEGGNTIYF
v_call: TRBV7-2; d_call: NA; clone_size: NA; j_call: TRBJ1-1; cdr3_nt: TGTGCCAGCAGGGGATTTCCCGAACCTAACGGGAACACTGAAGCTTTCTTT; cdr3_aa: CASRGFPEPNGNTEAFF
v_call: TRBV7-2; d_call: NA; clone_size: once; j_call: TRBJ2-3; cdr3_nt: TGTGCCAGCAGCTTAGACCCAGGTCTCCAGAGAACGCAGTATTTT; cdr3_aa: CASSLDPGLQRTQYF
v_call: TRBV9; d_call: TRBD1; clone_size: NA; j_call: TRBJ2-1; cdr3_nt: TGTGCCAGCAGCCCAGTGGACAGGTACAATGAGCAGTTCTTC; cdr3_aa: CASSPVDRYNEQFF
v_call: TRBV21-1; d_call: NA; clone_size: NA; j_call: TRBJ2-3; cdr3_nt: TGTGCCAGCAGGGACCTAACTAGCGGGAGGGCCCTAGACACAGATACGCAGTATTTT; cdr3_aa: CASRDLTSGRALDTDTQYF
v_call: TRBV7-2; d_call: NA; clone_size: NA; j_call: TRBJ1-2; cdr3_nt: TGTGCCAGCAGCTCCCATAGCGGGGGATACGAAGCTAACTATGGCTACACCTTC; cdr3_aa: CASSSHSGGYEANYGYTF
v_call: TRBV28; d_call: NA; clone_size: NA; j_call: TRBJ2-2; cdr3_nt: TGTGCCAGCAGTCTTAACTTCGGGGAGCTGTTTTTT; cdr3_aa: CASSLNFGELFF
v_call: TRBV7-6; d_call: TRBD1; clone_size: NA; j_call: TRBJ1-2; cdr3_nt: TGTGCCAGCAGCCAACCCGGACAGGGGAAGGGCTACACCTTC; cdr3_aa: CASSQPGQGKGYTF
v_call: TRBV11-2; d_call: NA; clone_size: NA; j_call: TRBJ2-4; cdr3_nt: TGTGCCAGCAGCTTCAGACAGGGGCGGGGGAACATTCAGTACTTC; cdr3_aa: CASSFRQGRGNIQYF
v_call: TRBV19; d_call: NA; clone_size: NA; j_call: TRBJ2-5; cdr3_nt: TGTGCCAGTAGCCTTCGGGAAGAGACCCAGTACTTC; cdr3_aa: CASSLREETQYF
v_call: TRBV10-3; d_call: NA; clone_size: NA; j_call: TRBJ2-3; cdr3_nt: TGTGCCATCAGTGACTCAGAGCTTCCTCCTTTCACAGATACGCAGTATTTT; cdr3_aa: CAISDSELPPFTDTQYF
v_call: TRBV10-3; d_call: TRBD2; clone_size: NA; j_call: TRBJ2-1; cdr3_nt: TGTGCCATCAGTGAGCTAGCGGGGGGAGGTGAGCAGTTCTTC; cdr3_aa: CAISELAGGGEQFF
v_call: TRBV9; d_call: TRBD2; clone_size: NA; j_call: TRBJ2-2; cdr3_nt: TGTGCCAGCAGCCGCGGGACTAGCGGTAACACCGGGGAGCTGTTTTTT; cdr3_aa: CASSRGTSGNTGELFF